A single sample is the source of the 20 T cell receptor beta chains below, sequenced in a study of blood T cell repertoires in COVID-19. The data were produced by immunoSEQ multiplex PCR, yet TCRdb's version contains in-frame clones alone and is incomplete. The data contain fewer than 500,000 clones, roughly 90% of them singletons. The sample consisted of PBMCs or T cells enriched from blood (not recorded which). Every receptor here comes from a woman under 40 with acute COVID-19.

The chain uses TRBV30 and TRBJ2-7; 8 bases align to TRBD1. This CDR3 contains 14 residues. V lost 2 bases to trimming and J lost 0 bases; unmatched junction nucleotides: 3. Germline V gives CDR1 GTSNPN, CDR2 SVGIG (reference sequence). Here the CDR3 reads CAWSHRGDSYEQYF. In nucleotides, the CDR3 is TGTGCCTGGAGTCACAGGGGGGACTCCTACGAGCAGTACTTC.

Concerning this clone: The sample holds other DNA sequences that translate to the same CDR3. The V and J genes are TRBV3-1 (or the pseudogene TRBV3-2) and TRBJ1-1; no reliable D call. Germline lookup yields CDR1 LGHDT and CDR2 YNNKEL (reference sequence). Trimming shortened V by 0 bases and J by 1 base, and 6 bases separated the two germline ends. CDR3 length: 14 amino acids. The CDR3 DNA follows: TGTGCCAGCAGCCAAGATACGAGGAACACTGAAGCTTTCTTT. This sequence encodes CASSQDTRNTEAFF.

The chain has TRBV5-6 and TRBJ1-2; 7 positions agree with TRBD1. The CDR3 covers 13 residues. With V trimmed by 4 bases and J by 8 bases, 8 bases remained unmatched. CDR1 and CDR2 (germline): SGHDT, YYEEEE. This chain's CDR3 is CASSRQGLGGYTF. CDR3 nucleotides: TGTGCCAGCAGCCGACAGGGATTGGGAGGCTACACCTTC. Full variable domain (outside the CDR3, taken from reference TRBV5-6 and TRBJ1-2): DAGVTQSPTHLIKTRGQQVTLRCSPKSGHDTVSWYQQALGQGPQFIFQYYEEEERQRGNFPDRFSGHQFPNYSSELNVNALLLGDSALYLCASSRQGLGGYTFGSGTRLTVV.

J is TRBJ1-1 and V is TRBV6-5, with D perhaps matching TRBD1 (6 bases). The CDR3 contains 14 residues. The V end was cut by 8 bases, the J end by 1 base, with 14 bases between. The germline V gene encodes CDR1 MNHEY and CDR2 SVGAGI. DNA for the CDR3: TGTGCCAGCGTAAACAGGGAGGGGAACACTGAAGCTTTCTTT. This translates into CASVNREGNTEAFF.

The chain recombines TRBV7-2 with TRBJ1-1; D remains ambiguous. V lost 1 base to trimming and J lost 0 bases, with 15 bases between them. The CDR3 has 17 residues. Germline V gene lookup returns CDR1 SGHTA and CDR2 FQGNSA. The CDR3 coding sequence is TGTGCCAGCAGCTTAGTTGTCAGGAGGGCCTTGAACACTGAAGCTTTCTTT. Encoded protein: CASSLVVRRALNTEAFF.

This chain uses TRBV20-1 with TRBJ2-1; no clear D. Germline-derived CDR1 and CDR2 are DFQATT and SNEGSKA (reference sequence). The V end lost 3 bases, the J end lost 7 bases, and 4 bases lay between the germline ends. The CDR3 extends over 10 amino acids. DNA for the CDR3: TGCAGTGCTAGCCTTAATGAGCAGTTCTTC. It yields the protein CSASLNEQFF.

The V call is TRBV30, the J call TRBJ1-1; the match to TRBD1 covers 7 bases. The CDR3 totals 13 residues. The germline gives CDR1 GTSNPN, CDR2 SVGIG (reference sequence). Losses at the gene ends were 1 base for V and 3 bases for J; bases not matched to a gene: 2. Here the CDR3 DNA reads TGTGCCTGGAGTGAAGACAGGGACACTGAAGCTTTCTTT. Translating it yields CAWSEDRDTEAFF.

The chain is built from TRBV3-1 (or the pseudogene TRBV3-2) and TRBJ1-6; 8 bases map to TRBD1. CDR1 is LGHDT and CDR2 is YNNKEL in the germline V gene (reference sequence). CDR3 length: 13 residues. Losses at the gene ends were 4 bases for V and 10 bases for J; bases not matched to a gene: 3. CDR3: CASSRSGGSPLHF. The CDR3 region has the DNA TGTGCCAGCAGCCGGTCAGGGGGCTCACCCCTCCACTTT.

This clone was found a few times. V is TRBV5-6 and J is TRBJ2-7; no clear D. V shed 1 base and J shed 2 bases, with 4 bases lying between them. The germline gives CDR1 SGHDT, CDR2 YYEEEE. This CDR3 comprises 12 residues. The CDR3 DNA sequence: TGTGCCAGCAGCTTGACTCCCTACGAGCAGTACTTC. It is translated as CASSLTPYEQYF.

The CDR3 DNA follows: TGTGCCAGCAGCTCGGACAGGGGTCGAACAGTCTATGGCTACACCTTC. Its protein is CASSSDRGRTVYGYTF. The chain links TRBV7-2 to TRBJ1-2; 9 bases are a match to TRBD1. The CDR3 extends over 16 amino acids. V was pared by 4 bases and J by 4 bases, with 10 bases of the junction left unmatched. Germline-derived CDR1 and CDR2 are SGHTA and FQGNSA.

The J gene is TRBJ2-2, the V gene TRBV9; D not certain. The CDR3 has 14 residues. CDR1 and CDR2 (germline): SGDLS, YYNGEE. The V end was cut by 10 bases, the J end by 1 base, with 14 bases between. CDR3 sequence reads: CASSVEGNTGELFF. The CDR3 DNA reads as TGTGCCTCTAGTGTTGAAGGGAACACCGGGGAGCTGTTTTTT.

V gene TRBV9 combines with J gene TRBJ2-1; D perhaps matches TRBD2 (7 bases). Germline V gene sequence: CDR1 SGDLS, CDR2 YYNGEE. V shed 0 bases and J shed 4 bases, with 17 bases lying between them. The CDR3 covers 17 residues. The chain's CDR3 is CASSVAGTGGPYNEQFF. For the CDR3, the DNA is TGTGCCAGCAGCGTAGCTGGGACCGGGGGGCCTTACAATGAGCAGTTCTTC.

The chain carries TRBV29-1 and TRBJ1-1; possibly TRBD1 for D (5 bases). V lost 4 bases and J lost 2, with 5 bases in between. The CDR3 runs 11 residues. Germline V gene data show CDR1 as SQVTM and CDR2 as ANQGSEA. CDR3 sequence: CSVGTNTEAFF. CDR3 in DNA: TGCAGCGTTGGGACAAACACTGAAGCTTTCTTT.

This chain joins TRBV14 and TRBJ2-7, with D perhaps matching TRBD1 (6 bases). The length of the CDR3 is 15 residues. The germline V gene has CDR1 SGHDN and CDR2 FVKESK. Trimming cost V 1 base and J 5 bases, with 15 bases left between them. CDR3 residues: CASSQAQGGTHEQYF. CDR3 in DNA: TGTGCCAGCAGCCAAGCACAGGGCGGAACCCACGAGCAGTACTTC.

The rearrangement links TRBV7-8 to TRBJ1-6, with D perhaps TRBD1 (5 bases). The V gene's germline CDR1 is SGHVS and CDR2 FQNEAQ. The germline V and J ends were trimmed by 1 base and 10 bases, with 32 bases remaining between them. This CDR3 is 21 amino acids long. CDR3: CASSLVSQVGHPRMMISPLHF. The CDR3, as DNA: TGTGCCAGCAGCTTAGTCAGTCAGGTGGGGCATCCGCGTATGATGATATCACCCCTCCACTTT.

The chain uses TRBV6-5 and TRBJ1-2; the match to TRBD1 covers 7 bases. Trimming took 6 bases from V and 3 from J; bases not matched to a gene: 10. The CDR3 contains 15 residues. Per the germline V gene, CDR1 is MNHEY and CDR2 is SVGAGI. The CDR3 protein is CASSSTTGRHYGYTF. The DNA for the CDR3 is TGTGCCAGCAGCTCTACGACAGGGAGGCACTATGGCTACACCTTC.

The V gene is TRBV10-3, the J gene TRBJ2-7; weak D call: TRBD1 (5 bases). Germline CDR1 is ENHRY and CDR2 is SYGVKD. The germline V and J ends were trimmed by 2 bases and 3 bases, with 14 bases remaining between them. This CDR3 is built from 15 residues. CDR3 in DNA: TGTGCCATCAGTGAGGAACCGGACAAACTCTACGAGCAGTACTTC. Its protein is CAISEEPDKLYEQYF.

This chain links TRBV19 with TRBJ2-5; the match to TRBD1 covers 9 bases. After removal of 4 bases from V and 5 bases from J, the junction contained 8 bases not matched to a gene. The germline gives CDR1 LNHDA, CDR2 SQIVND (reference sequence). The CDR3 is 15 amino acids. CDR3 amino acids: CASSRPGTGIETQYF. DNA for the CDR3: TGTGCCAGTAGTAGACCCGGGACAGGGATCGAGACCCAGTACTTC.

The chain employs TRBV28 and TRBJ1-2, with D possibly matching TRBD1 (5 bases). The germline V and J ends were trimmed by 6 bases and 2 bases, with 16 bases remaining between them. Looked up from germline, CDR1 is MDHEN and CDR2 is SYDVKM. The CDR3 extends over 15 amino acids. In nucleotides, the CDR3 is TGTGCCAGCAGGCGCAGCCAGGGTAGGAACTATGGCTACACCTTC. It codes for CASRRSQGRNYGYTF.

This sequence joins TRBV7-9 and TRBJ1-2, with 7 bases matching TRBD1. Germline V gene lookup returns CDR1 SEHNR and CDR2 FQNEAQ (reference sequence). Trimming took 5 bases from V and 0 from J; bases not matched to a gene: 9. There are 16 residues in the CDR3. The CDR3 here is CASSPTGTDPNYGYTF. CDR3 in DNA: TGTGCCAGCAGCCCGACCGGGACAGATCCTAACTATGGCTACACCTTC.